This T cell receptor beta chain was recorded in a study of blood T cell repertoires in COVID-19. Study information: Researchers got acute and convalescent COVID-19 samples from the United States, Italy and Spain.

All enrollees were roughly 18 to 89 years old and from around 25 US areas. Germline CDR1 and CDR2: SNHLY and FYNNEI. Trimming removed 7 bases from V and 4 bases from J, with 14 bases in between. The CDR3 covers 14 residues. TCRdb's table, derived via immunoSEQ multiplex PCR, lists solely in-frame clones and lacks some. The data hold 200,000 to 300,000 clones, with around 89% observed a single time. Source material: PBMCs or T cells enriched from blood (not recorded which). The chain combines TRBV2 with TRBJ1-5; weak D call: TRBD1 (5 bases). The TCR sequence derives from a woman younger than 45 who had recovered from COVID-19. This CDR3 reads CASTQAGRNQPQHF. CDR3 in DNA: TGTGCCAGCACCCAGGCAGGGCGGAATCAGCCCCAGCATTTT.